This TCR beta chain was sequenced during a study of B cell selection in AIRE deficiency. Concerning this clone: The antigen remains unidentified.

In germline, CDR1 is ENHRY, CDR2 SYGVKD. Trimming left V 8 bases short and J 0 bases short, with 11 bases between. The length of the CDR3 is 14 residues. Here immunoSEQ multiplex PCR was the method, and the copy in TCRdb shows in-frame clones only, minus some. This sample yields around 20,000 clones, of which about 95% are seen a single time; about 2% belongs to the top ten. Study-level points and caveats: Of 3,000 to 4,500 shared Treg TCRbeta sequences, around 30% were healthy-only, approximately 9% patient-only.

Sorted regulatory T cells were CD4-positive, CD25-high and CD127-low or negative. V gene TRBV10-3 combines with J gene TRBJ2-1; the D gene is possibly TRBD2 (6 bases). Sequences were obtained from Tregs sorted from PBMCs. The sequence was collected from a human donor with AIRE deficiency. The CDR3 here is CAIRGLDSYNEQFF. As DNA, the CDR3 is TGTGCCATCCGGGGACTCGACTCCTACAATGAGCAGTTCTTC.